A selection of T cell receptor beta chains follows, all from one sample in a study of blood T cells in healthy people across ages. A single record per CDR3 protein comes from TCRdb applying MiXCR to the 5' RACE reads. The sample shows roughly 680,000 distinct CDR3 sequences, over 40% of them seen only once. Sequencing was carried out using blood. These receptors were collected from a woman aged 80 or over in good health. Each CDR3 is given with its conserved first and last residue. Each record gives: J gene, CDR3 length, V gene, CDR3 protein.

j_call: TRBJ2-3
cdr3_length: 17
v_call: TRBV29-1
cdr3_aa: CSVELGGPGLGTDTQYF

j_call: TRBJ2-5
cdr3_length: 13
v_call: TRBV20-1
cdr3_aa: CSADPWGEETQYF

j_call: TRBJ1-5
cdr3_length: 14
v_call: TRBV7-2
cdr3_aa: CASSLIPGDQPQHF

j_call: TRBJ2-3
cdr3_length: 14
v_call: TRBV12-3/TRBV12-4
cdr3_aa: CASSPRQISDTQYF

j_call: TRBJ2-6
cdr3_length: 16
v_call: TRBV29-1
cdr3_aa: CSVVGRGSSGANVLTF

j_call: TRBJ1-1
cdr3_length: 14
v_call: TRBV4-1
cdr3_aa: CASSQLQVNTEAFF

j_call: TRBJ2-1
cdr3_length: 15
v_call: TRBV29-1
cdr3_aa: CSVEDPVSGYSEQFF

j_call: NA
cdr3_length: 15
v_call: TRBV14
cdr3_aa: CASSLLAGFYNEQYF

j_call: TRBJ2-1
cdr3_length: 15
v_call: TRBV6-5
cdr3_aa: CASSRQGTLPVEQFF

j_call: TRBJ2-3
cdr3_length: 13
v_call: TRBV7-2
cdr3_aa: CASSTGYTDTQYF

j_call: NA
cdr3_length: 15
v_call: TRBV4-2
cdr3_aa: CASEPRFGQKETQYF

j_call: TRBJ2-6
cdr3_length: 17
v_call: TRBV4-1
cdr3_aa: CASSQVPRASGANVLTF

j_call: TRBJ2-3
cdr3_length: 11
v_call: TRBV4-1
cdr3_aa: CANTSTDTQYF

j_call: TRBJ2-1
cdr3_length: 15
v_call: TRBV7-2
cdr3_aa: CASRLARATYNEQFF